Reported below is one T cell receptor (beta chain). Its antigen is currently unknown. The sample is drawn from a study of regulatory dendritic cells for organ transplantation. Study-wide background: Day 6 dendritic cell cultures were stimulated with LPS. Overall study results and limits: Memory T cells were less diverse than naive, with memory CD8+ most oligoclonal. Regulatory dendritic cells appeared to expand memory CD8+ clones less than mature ones.

Allogeneic regulatory or mature dendritic cells were co-cultured for more than 4 days with CFSE-labeled sorted T cells at 1:10. Naive CD45RA+ and memory CD45RO+ CD4+ or CD8+ T cells were FACS-sorted. Clones were read by immunoSEQ multiplex PCR, and TCRdb kept only the in-frame ones, dropping some. The sample has some 12,000 clones, about 79% seen once. This CDR3 contains 15 residues. The germline gives CDR1 SGHAT, CDR2 FQNNGV. V was clipped by 4 bases and J by 5 bases; unmatched bases: 8. Sequences were obtained from naive CD4+ T cells from blood cultured with regulatory dendritic cells. Subset of the sample: CD45RA+ naive T cells. The receptor was derived from a human donor in good health. The J gene is TRBJ2-3, the V gene TRBV11-2; 8 positions agree with TRBD2. CDR3 residues: CASSSLGGVRDTQYF. The CDR3 region has the DNA TGTGCCAGCAGCTCTCTCGGGGGGGTGCGAGATACGCAGTATTTT.